This T cell receptor (beta chain) is drawn from a study of T-cell memory formation after mild COVID-19. On the study more broadly: TCR clusters were largely donor specific. The study, taken as a whole, reports: The study found balanced CD4/CD8 in clones contracting day 15 to 85 and a CD4+ lean in later expanders.

This clonotype was counted ten times or more. Its antigen is as yet unknown. TCRdb analysed the 5' RACE reads with MiXCR anew, one entry per CDR3 protein. The sample carries about 49,000 distinct CDR3 sequences, around 7.2% recorded once. The length of the CDR3 is 13 residues. V was clipped by 3 bases and J by 10 bases, with 14 bases between them. Germline V gene lookup returns CDR1 KGHDR and CDR2 SFDVKD. The gene calls are TRBV24-1 and TRBJ1-1; D gene uncertain. Sequences were obtained from PBMCs or a T cell subset sorted from them (not recorded which). The clonotype was recovered from a man younger than 35 who had mild COVID-19 (a few samples of this study predate the infection). Cell type and time point are not known. The CDR3: CATSDRTYRGAFF. The CDR3 bases are TGTGCCACCAGTGATCGTACCTATAGAGGAGCTTTCTTT.